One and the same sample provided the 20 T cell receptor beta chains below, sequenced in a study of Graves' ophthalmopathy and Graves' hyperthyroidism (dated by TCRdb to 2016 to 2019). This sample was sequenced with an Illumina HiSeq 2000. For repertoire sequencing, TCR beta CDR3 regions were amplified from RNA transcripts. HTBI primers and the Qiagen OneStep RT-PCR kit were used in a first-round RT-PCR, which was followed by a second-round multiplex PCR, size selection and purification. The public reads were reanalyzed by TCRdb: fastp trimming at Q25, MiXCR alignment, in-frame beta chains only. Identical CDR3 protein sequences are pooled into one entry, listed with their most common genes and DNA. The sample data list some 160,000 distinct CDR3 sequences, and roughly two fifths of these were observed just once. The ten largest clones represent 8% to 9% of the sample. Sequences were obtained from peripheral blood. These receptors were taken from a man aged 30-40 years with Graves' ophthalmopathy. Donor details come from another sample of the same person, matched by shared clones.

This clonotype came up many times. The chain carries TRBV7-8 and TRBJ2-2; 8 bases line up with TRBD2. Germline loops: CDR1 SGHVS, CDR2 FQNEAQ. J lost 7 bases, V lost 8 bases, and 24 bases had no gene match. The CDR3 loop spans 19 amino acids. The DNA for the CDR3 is TGTGCCAGCTTCTCCCCGCCCGAAGGTGCCAGCGGGAGATTCGGGGAGCTGTTTTTT. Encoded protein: CASFSPPEGASGRFGELFF. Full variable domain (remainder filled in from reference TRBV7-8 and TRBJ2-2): GAGVSQSPRYKVAKRGQDVALRCDPISGHVSLFWYQQALGQGPEFLTYFQNEAQLDKSGLPSDRFFAERPEGSVSTLKIQRTQQEDSAVYLCASFSPPEGASGRFGELFFGEGSRLTVL.

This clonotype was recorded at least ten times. The CDR3: CASSMWLVLWGANTEAFF. CDR3 coding DNA: TGTGCCAGTAGTATGTGGCTCGTTTTGTGGGGGGCGAACACTGAAGCTTTCTTT. The chain employs TRBV19 and TRBJ1-1; possibly TRBD1 for D (6 bases). The V gene's germline CDR1 is LNHDA and CDR2 SQIVND (reference sequence). The CDR3 is made up of 18 amino acids. V lost 3 bases to trimming and J lost 1 base, with 21 bases between them.

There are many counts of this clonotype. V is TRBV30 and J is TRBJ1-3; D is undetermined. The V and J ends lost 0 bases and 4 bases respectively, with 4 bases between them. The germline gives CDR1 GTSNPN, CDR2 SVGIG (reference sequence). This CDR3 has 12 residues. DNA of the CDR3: TGTGCCTGGAGTGTTGGGGGAAACACCATATATTTT. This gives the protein CAWSVGGNTIYF. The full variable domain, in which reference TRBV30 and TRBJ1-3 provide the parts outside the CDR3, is SQTIHQWPATLVQPVGSPLSLECTVEGTSNPNLYWYRQAAGRGLQLLFYSVGIGQISSEVPQNLSASRPQDRQFILSSKKLLLSDSGFYLCAWSVGGNTIYFGEGSWLTVV.

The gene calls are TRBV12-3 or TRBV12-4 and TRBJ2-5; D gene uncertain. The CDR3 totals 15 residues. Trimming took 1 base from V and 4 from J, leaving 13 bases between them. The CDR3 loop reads CASSLGVGLGETQYF. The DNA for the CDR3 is TGTGCCAGCAGTTTAGGTGTGGGTTTGGGAGAGACCCAGTACTTC.

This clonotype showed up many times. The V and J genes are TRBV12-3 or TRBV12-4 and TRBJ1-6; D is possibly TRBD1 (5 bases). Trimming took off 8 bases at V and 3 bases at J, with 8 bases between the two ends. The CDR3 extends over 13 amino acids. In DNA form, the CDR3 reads TGTGCCAGCGCAGACAGCTATAATTCACCCCTCCACTTT. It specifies CASADSYNSPLHF.

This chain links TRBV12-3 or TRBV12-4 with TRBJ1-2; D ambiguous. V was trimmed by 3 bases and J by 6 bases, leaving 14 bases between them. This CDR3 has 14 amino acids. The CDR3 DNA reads TGTGCCAGCAGTTTTTCCGCGGCGAATGATGGCTACACCTTC. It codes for CASSFSAANDGYTF.

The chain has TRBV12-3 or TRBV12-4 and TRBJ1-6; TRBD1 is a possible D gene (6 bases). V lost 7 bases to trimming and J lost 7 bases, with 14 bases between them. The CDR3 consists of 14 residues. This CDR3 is CASKQGSTNSPLHF. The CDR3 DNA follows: TGTGCCAGCAAGCAGGGGTCAACCAATTCACCCCTCCACTTT.

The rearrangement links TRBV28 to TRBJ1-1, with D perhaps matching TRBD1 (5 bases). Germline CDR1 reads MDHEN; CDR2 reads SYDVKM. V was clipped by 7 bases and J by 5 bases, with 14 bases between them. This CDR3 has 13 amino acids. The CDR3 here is CASTGHGATEAFF. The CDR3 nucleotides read TGTGCCAGCACCGGACACGGGGCGACTGAAGCTTTCTTT.

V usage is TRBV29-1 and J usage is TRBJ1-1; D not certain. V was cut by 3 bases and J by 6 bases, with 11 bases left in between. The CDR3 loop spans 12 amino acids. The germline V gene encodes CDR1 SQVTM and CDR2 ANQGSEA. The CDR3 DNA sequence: TGCAGCGTTGAGGGTATTAATTCTGAAGCTTTCTTT. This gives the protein CSVEGINSEAFF.

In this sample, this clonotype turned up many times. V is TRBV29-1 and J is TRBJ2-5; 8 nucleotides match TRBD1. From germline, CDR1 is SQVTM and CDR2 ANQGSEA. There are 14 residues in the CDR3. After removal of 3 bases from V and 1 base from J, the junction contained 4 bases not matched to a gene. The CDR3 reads CSVEKGQGQETQYF. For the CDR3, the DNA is TGCAGCGTTGAGAAAGGACAGGGCCAAGAGACCCAGTACTTC.

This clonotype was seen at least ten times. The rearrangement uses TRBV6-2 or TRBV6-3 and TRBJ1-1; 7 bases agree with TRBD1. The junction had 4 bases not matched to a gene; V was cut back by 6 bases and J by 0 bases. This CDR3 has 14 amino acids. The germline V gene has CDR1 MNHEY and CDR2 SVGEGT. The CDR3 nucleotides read TGTGCCAGCAGCCCACAGGGGCTGAACACTGAAGCTTTCTTT. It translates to CASSPQGLNTEAFF.

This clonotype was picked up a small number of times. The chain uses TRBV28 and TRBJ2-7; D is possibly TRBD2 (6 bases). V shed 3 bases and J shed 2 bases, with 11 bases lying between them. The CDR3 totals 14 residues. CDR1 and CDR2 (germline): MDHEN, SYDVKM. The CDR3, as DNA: TGTGCCAGCAGTTTGTGGCGGGATACCTACGAGCAGTACTTC. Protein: CASSLWRDTYEQYF.

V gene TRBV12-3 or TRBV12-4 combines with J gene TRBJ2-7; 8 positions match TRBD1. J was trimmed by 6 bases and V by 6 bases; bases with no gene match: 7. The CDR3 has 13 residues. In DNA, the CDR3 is TGTGCCAGCAGACCCGACAGGGGTGGCGAGCAGTACTTC. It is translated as CASRPDRGGEQYF.

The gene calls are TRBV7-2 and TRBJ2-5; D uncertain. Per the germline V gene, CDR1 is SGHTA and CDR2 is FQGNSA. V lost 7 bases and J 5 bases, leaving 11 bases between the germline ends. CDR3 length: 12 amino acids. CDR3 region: CASTPSMETQYF. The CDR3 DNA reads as TGTGCCAGCACTCCAAGCATGGAGACCCAGTACTTC. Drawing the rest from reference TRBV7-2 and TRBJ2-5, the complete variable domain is GAGVSQSPSNKVTEKGKDVELRCDPISGHTALYWYRQSLGQGLEFLIYFQGNSAPDKSGLPSDRFSAERTGGSVSTLTIQRTQQEDSAVYLCASTPSMETQYFGPGTRLLVL.

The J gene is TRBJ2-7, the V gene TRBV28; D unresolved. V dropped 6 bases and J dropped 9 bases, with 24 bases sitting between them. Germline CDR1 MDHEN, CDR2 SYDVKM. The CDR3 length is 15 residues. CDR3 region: CASSQPRRNGLPQYF. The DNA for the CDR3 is TGTGCCAGCAGCCAACCTCGCCGCAATGGCCTTCCGCAGTACTTC.

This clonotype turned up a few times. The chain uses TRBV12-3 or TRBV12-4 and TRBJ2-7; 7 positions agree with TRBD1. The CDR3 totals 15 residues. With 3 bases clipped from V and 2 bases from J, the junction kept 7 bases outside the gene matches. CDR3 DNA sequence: TGTGCCAGCAGTTTGGGACAGAATACACCCTACGAGCAGTACTTC. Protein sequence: CASSLGQNTPYEQYF.

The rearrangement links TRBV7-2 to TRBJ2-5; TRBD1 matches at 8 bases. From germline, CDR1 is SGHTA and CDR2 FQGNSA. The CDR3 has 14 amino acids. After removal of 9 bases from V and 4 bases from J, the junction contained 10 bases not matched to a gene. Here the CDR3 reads CARSIHRGRETQYF. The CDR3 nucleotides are TGTGCCAGAAGCATTCACAGGGGGAGAGAGACCCAGTACTTC.

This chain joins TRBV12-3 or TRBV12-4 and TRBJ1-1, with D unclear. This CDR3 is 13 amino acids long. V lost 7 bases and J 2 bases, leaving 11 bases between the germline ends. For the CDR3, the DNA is TGTGCCAGCACCCCGACGCTTAACACTGAAGCTTTCTTT. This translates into CASTPTLNTEAFF.

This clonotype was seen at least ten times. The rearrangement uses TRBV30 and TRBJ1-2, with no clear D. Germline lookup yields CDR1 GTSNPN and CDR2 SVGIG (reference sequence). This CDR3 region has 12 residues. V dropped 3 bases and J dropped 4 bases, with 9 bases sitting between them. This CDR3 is CAWRWEFYGYTF. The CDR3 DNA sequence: TGTGCCTGGAGGTGGGAGTTCTATGGCTACACCTTC.

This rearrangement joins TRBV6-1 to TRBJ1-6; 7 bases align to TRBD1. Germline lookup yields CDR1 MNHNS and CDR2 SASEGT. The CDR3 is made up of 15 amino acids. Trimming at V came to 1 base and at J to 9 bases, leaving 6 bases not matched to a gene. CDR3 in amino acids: CASSEVGQGVSPLHF. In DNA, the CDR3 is TGTGCCAGCAGTGAAGTGGGGCAGGGGGTTTCACCCCTCCACTTT.